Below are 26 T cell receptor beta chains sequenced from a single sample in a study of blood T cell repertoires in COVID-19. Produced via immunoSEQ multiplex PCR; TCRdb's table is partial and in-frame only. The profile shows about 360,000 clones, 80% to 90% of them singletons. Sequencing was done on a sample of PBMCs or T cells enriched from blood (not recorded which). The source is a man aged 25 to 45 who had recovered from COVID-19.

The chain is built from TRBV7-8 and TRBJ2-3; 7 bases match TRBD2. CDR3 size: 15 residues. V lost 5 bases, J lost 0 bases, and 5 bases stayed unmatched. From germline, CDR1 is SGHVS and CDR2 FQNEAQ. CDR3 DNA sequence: TGTGCCAGCAGCGCCCTAGCGGCGAGCACAGATACGCAGTATTTT. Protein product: CASSALAASTDTQYF.

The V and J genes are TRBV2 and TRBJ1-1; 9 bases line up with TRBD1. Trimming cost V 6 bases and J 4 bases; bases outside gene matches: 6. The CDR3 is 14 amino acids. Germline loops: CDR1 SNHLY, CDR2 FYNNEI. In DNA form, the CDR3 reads TGTGCCAGCAGCGAACAGGGGGCCGTCACTGAAGCTTTCTTT. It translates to CASSEQGAVTEAFF.

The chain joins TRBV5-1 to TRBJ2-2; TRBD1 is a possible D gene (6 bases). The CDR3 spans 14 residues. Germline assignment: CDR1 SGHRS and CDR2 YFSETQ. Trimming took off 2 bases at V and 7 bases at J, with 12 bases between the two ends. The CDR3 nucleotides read TGCGCCAGCAGCTTAAAACAGGGTGGCGGGGAGCTGTTTTTT. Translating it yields CASSLKQGGGELFF.

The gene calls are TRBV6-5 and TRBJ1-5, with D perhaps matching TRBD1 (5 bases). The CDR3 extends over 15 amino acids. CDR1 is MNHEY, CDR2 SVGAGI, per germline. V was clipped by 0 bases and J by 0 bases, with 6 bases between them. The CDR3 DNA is TGTGCCAGCAGTTACTCAGGGGTTAGCAATCAGCCCCAGCATTTT. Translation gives CASSYSGVSNQPQHF.

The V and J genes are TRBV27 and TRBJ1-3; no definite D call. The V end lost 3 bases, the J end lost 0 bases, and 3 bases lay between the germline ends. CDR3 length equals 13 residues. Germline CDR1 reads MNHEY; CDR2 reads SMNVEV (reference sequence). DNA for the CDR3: TGTGCCAGCAGTTTTAGCTCTGGAAACACCATATATTTT. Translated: CASSFSSGNTIYF.

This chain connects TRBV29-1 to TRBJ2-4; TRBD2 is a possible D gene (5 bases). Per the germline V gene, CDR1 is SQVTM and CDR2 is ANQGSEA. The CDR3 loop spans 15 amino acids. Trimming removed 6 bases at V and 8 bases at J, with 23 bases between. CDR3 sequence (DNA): TGCAGCGTCCAAAGGTCATGGGGTGGAGGAGACATTCAGTACTTC. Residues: CSVQRSWGGGDIQYF.

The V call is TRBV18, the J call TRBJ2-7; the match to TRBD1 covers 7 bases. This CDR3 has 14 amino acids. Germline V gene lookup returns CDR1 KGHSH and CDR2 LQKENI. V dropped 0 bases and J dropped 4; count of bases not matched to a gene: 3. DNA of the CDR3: TGTGCCAGCTCACCACCGACAGGGAGATACGAGCAGTACTTC. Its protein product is CASSPPTGRYEQYF.

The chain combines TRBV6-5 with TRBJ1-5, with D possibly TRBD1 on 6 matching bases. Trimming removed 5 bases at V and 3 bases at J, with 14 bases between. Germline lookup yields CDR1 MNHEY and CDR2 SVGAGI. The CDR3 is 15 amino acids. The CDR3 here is CASSPAGGFNQPQHF. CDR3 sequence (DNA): TGTGCCAGCAGTCCGGCGGGGGGCTTCAATCAGCCCCAGCATTTT.

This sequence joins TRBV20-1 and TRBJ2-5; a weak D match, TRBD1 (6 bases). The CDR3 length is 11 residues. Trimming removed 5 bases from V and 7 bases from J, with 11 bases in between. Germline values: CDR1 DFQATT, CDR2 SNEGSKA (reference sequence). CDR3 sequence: CSAEQGGTQYF. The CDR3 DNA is TGCAGTGCTGAACAGGGTGGGACCCAGTACTTC.

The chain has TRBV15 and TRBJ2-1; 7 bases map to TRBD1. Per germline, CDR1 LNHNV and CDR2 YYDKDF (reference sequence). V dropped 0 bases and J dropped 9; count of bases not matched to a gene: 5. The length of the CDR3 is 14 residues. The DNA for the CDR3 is TGTGCCACCAGCAGAGAGAGAGGGGGCCGTGAGCAGTTCTTC. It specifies CATSRERGGREQFF.

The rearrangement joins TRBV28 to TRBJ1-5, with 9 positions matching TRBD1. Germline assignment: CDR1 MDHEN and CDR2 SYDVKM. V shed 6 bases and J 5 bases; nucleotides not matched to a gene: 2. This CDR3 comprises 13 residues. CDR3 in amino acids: CASSWTGDQPQHF. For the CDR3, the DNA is TGTGCCAGCAGCTGGACAGGGGATCAGCCCCAGCATTTT.

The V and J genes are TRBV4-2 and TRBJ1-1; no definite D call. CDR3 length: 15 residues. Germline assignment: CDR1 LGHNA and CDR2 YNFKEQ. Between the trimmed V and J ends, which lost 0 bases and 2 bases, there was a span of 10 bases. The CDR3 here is CASSQEGASNTEAFF. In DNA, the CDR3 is TGTGCCAGCAGCCAAGAGGGAGCCTCAAACACTGAAGCTTTCTTT.

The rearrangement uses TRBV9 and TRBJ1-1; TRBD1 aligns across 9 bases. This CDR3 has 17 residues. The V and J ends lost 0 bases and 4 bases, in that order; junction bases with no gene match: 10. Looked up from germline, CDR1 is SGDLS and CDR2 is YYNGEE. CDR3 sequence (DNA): TGTGCCAGCAGCGTAGGGGGAGGGACAGGGCAGTTCACTGAAGCTTTCTTT. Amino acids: CASSVGGGTGQFTEAFF. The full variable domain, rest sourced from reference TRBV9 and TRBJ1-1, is DSGVTQTPKHLITATGQRVTLRCSPRSGDLSVYWYQQSLDQGLQFLIQYYNGEERAKGNILERFSAQQFPDLHSELNLSSLELGDSALYFCASSVGGGTGQFTEAFFGQGTRLTVV.

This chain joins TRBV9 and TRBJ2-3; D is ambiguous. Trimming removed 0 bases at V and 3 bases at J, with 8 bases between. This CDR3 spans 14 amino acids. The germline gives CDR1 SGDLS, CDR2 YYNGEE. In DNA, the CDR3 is TGTGCCAGCAGCGTAGGCCTAAGTACAGATACGCAGTATTTT. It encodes CASSVGLSTDTQYF.

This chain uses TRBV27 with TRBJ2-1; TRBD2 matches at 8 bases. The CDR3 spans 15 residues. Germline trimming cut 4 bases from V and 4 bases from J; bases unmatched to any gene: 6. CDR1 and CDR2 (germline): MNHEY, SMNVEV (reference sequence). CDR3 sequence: CASSSGLAGYNEQFF. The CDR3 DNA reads TGTGCCAGCAGTTCCGGACTAGCTGGGTACAATGAGCAGTTCTTC.

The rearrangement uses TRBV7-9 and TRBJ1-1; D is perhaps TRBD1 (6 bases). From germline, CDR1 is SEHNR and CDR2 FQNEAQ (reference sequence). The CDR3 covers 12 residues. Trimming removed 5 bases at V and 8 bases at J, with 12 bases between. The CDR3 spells CASSQTGQEAFF. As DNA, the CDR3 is TGTGCCAGCAGCCAGACCGGACAGGAAGCTTTCTTT.

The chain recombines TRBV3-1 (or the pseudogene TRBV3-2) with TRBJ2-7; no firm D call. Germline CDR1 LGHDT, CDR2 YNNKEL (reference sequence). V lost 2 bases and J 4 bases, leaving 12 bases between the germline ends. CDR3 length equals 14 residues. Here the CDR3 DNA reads TGTGCCAGCAGCCAAAGAGGCACGCTATACGAGCAGTACTTC. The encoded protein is CASSQRGTLYEQYF.

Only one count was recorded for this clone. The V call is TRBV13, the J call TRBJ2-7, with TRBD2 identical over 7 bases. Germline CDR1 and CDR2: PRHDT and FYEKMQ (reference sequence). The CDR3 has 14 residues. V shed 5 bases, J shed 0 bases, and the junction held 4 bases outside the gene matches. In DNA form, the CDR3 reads TGTGCCAGCAGCCCTCGCGGGAGCTCCTACGAGCAGTACTTC. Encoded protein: CASSPRGSSYEQYF.

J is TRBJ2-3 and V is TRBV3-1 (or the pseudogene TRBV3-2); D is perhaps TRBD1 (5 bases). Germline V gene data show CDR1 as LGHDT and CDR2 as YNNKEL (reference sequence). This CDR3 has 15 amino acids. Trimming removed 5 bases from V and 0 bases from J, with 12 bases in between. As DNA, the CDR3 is TGTGCCAGCAGCGTAGGACAAGCAAGCACAGATACGCAGTATTTT. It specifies CASSVGQASTDTQYF.

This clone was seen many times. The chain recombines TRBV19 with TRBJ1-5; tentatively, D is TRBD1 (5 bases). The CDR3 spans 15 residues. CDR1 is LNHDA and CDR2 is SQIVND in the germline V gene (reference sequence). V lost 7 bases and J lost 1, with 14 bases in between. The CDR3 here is CASTREGLSNQPQHF. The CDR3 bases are TGTGCCAGTACCAGGGAGGGGCTGAGCAATCAGCCCCAGCATTTT.

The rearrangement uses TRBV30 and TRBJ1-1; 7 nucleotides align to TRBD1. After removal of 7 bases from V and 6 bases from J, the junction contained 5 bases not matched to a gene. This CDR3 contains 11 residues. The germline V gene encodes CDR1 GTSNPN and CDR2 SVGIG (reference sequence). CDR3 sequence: CAFRQGSEAFF. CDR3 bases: TGTGCCTTCAGACAGGGTTCTGAAGCTTTCTTT.

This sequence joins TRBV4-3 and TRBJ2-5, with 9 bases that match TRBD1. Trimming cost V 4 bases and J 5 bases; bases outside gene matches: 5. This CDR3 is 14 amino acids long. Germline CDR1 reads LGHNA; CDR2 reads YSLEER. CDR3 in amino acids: CASSPTGGSETQYF. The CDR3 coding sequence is TGCGCCAGCAGCCCGACAGGGGGGTCGGAGACCCAGTACTTC.

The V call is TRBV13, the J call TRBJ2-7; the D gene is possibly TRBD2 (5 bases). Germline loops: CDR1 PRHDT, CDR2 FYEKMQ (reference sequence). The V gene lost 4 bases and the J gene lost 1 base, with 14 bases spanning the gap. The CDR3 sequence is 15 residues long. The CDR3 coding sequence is TGTGCCAGCAGCTCCCATGGAGGCAATTCCTACGAGCAGTACTTC. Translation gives CASSSHGGNSYEQYF. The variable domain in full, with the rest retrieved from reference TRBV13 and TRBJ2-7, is AAGVIQSPRHLIKEKRETATLKCYPIPRHDTVYWYQQGPGQDPQFLISFYEKMQSDKGSIPDRFSAQQFSDYHSELNMSSLELGDSALYFCASSSHGGNSYEQYFGPGTRLTVT.

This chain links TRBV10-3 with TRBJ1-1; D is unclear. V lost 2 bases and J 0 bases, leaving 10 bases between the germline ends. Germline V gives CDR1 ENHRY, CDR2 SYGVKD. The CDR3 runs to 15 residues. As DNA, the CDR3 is TGTGCCATCAGTGAGCTAGATTCCATGAACACTGAAGCTTTCTTT. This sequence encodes CAISELDSMNTEAFF.

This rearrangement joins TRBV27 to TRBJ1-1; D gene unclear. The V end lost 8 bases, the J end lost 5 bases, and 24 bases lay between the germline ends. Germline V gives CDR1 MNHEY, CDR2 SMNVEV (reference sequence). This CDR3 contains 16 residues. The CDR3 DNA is TGTGCCAGCGGAAGAGGGCAGCCTCCCTACCGGACTGAAGCTTTCTTT. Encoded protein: CASGRGQPPYRTEAFF.

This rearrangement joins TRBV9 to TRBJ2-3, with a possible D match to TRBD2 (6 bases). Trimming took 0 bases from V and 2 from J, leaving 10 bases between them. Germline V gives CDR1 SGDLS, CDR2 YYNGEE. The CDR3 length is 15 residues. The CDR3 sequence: CASSVGGTYTDTQYF. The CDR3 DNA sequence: TGTGCCAGCAGCGTAGGGGGGACTTACACAGATACGCAGTATTTT.